This TCR beta chain was captured by sequencing in a study of CD8 T cells in ankylosing spondylitis. About this clonotype: Its target is unknown.

Study-level results: A motif of under 10 highly homologous TCR beta variants was seen as apparently characteristic of ankylosing spondylitis blood.

Using its own MiXCR run on the 5' RACE reads, TCRdb lists one record per CDR3 protein. The sample yields roughly 180,000 distinct CDR3 sequences, approximately 10% seen once. The CDR3 consists of 11 residues. V trimming: 2 bases; J trimming: 14 bases; junction bases outside the gene matches: 3. In germline, CDR1 is SEHNR, CDR2 FQNEAQ (reference sequence). The sequence derives from a female donor with ankylosing spondylitis or in good health (not recorded which). The sequencing sample was made of blood, either unsorted or a sorted T cell fraction (not recorded which). The rearrangement joins TRBV7-9 to TRBJ2-1, with 7 bases identical to TRBD1. This CDR3 is CASSLRDREFF. CDR3 sequence (DNA): TGTGCCAGCAGCTTAAGGGACAGAGAGTTCTTC.